Each of the 9 T cell receptor beta chains below was sequenced from the same sample in a study of blood T cell repertoires in COVID-19. TCRdb's copy holds only in-frame clones and misses some; the assay was immunoSEQ multiplex PCR. Among about 140,000 clones listed, over 80% were seen once. Sample: PBMCs or T cells enriched from blood (not recorded which). Receptor source: a man in his sixties or seventies who had been exposed to COVID-19.

The chain has TRBV19 and TRBJ1-2, with 8 bases aligning to TRBD1. J was trimmed by 6 bases and V by 7 bases; bases with no gene match: 7. Germline V gives CDR1 LNHDA, CDR2 SQIVND (reference sequence). The CDR3 spans 13 residues. The CDR3 nucleotides read TGTGCCAGTAAGCAGACAGGGGACGATGGCTACACCTTC. Translating it yields CASKQTGDDGYTF. Based on the CDR3 plus reference TRBV19 and TRBJ1-2, the full variable domain is DGGITQSPKYLFRKEGQNVTLSCEQNLNHDAMYWYRQDPGQGLRLIYYSQIVNDFQKGDIAEGYSVSREKKESFPLTVTSAQKNPTAFYLCASKQTGDDGYTFGSGTRLTVV.

This chain connects TRBV4-3 to TRBJ1-1, with a weak D call TRBD1 (6 bases). V dropped 2 bases and J dropped 5 bases, with 9 bases sitting between them. The length of the CDR3 is 13 residues. Germline CDR1 reads LGHNA; CDR2 reads YSLEER. The CDR3 here is CASSQTGTTEAFF. The CDR3 nucleotides read TGCGCCAGCAGCCAAACAGGGACGACTGAAGCTTTCTTT.

The genes are TRBV28 and TRBJ1-2, with D tentatively TRBD1 (5 bases). Trimming removed 3 bases from V and 8 bases from J, with 19 bases in between. The CDR3 has 15 residues. Germline V gene lookup returns CDR1 MDHEN and CDR2 SYDVKM. The CDR3 sequence is CASSLPGTGEGGYTF. In DNA, the CDR3 is TGTGCCAGCAGTTTGCCCGGGACTGGAGAGGGCGGCTACACCTTC.

The chain links TRBV18 to TRBJ1-4; 8 nucleotides match TRBD1. The CDR3 extends over 16 amino acids. CDR1 is KGHSH and CDR2 is LQKENI in the germline V gene. J was trimmed by 6 bases and V by 6 bases; bases with no gene match: 12. CDR3 bases: TGTGCCAGCTCTCAGAGGACAGGGACGAATTATGAAAAACTGTTTTTT. Its protein product is CASSQRTGTNYEKLFF.

This clone was found once. The chain is built from TRBV11-2 and TRBJ1-1; D remains unclear. V was shortened by 4 bases and J by 5 bases, with 17 bases between the two germline ends. The CDR3 spans 15 residues. The germline CDR1 and CDR2 sequences are SGHAT and FQNNGV. Here the CDR3 reads CASSSVVGRGTEAFF. The CDR3 DNA sequence: TGTGCCAGCAGCTCAGTGGTGGGCCGGGGTACTGAAGCTTTCTTT.

The chain is built from TRBV2 and TRBJ1-6; no clear D. Germline lookup yields CDR1 SNHLY and CDR2 FYNNEI. The length of the CDR3 is 14 residues. V lost 7 bases and J lost 10, with 17 bases in between. This CDR3 is CASNGPTDQSPLHF. The CDR3 DNA sequence: TGTGCCAGCAATGGGCCAACTGATCAATCACCCCTCCACTTT.

This rearrangement joins TRBV2 to TRBJ2-1, with 10 nucleotides matching TRBD2. The CDR3 totals 15 residues. CDR1 is SNHLY, CDR2 FYNNEI, per germline. The CDR3 DNA sequence: TGTGCGACCACCGGGACTAGCGACTCCTACAATGAGCAGTTCTTC. Encoded protein: CATTGTSDSYNEQFF.

The chain carries TRBV28 and TRBJ1-2, with 8 bases matching TRBD1. The germline V gene encodes CDR1 MDHEN and CDR2 SYDVKM. The length of the CDR3 is 14 residues. The ends lost 6 bases at V and 1 base at J; junction bases unmatched: 4. In DNA, the CDR3 is TGTGCCAGCAGGTCAGGGGGCAATAACTATGGCTACACCTTC. This gives the protein CASRSGGNNYGYTF.

The chain has TRBV28 and TRBJ2-2, with TRBD2 as a possible D gene (6 bases). V was cut by 2 bases and J by 6 bases, with 16 bases left in between. The CDR3 runs to 16 residues. CDR1 and CDR2 (germline): MDHEN, SYDVKM. CDR3 DNA: TGTGCCAGCAGTTTAGTGAAGCGGGCAGGAGCCGGGGAGCTGTTTTTT. This sequence encodes CASSLVKRAGAGELFF.